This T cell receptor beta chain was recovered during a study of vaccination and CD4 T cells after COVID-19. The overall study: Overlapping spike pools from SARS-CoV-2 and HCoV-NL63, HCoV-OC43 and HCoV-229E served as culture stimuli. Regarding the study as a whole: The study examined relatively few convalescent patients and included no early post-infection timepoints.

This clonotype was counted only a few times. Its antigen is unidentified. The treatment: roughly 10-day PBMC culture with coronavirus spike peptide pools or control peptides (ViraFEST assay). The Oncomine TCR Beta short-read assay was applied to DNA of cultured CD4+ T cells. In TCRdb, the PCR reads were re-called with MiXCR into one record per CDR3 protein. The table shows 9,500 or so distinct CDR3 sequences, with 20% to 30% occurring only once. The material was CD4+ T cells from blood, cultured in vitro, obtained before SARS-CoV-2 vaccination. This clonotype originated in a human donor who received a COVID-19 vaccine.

Written as DNA, the CDR3 is TGTGCCAGCAGTTACTCTACTAGCGGGGGCCCCAGCTCCTACGAGCAGTACTTC. This gives the protein CASSYSTSGGPSSYEQYF. V usage is TRBV6-2 or TRBV6-3 and J usage is TRBJ2-7; 11 bases line up with TRBD2. CDR1 is MNHEY, CDR2 SVGEGT, per germline. The CDR3 is 18 amino acids. The J segment lost 0 bases and the V segment lost 0 bases, leaving 7 bases of the junction unmatched.